Detailed here is one T cell receptor (beta chain). This record belongs to a study of cytomegalovirus exposure and HLA in healthy donors. Study overall: Roughly 85 million unique TCRs from HLA-typed donors were held in an early release of data.

With 4 bases removed from V and 10 bases from J, the gap between germline ends came to 18 bases. The CDR3 consists of 14 residues. The germline V gene encodes CDR1 SGHRS and CDR2 YFSETQ. In the PCR, 60 Vbeta and 13 Jbeta primers were used. Profiling relied on immunoSEQ multiplex PCR, and the TCRdb table lists in-frame clones only, not all of them. The table shows about 180,000 clones, with about 82% occurring only once. This sequence was found in a woman in her twenties or thirties in good health and CMV-seronegative. The genes are TRBV5-1 and TRBJ2-1; the D gene is possibly TRBD2 (5 bases). Sequenced sample: PBMCs. CDR3 protein: CASSARDTGMEQFF. The CDR3 nucleotides are TGCGCCAGCAGCGCCCGGGATACTGGAATGGAGCAGTTCTTC.